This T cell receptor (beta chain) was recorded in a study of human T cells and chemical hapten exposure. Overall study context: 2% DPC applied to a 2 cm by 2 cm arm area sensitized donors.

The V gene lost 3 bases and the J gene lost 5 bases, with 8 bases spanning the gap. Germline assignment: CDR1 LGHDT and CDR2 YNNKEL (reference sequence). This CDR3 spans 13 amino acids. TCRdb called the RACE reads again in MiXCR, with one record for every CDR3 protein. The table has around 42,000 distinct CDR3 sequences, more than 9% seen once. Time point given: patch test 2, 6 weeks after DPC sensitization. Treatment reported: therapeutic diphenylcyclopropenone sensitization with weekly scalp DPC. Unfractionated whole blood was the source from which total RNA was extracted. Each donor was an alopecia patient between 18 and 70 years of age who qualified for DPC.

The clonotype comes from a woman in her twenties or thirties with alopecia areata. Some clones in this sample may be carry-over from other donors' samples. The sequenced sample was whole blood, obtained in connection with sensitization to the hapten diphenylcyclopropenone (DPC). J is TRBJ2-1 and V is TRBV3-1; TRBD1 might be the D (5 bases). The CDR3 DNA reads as TGTGCCAGCAGCCAGACAGAAAACAATGAGCAGTTCTTC. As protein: CASSQTENNEQFF.